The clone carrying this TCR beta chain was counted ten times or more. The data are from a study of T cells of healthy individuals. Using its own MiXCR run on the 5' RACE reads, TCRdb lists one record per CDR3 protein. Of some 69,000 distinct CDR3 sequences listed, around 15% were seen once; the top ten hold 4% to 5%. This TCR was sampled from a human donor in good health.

The chain's CDR3 is CASSPMNRGVEKLFF. CDR3 DNA: TGTGCCAGCAGCCCCATGAACAGGGGGGTAGAAAAACTGTTTTTT. The chain uses TRBV25-1 and TRBJ1-4; TRBD1 matches at 8 bases. CDR1 MGHDK and CDR2 SYGVNS come from the germline V gene. This CDR3 comprises 15 residues. V gave up 6 bases and J gave up 8 bases; unmatched junction bases: 11.